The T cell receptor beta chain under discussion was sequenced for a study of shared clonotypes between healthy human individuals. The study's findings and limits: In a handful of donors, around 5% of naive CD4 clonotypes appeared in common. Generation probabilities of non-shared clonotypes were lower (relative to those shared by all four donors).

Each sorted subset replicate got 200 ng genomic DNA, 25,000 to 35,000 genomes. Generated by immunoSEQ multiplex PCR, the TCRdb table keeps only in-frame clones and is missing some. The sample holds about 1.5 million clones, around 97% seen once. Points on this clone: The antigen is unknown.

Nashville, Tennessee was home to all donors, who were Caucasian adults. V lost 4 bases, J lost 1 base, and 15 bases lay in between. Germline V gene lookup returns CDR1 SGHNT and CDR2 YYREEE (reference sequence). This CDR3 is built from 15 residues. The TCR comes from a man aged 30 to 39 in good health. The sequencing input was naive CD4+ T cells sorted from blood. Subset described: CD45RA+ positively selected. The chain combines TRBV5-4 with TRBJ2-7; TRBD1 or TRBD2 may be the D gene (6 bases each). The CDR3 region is CASSRGGTQSYEQYF. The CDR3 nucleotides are TGTGCCAGCAGCCGGGGCGGGACACAATCCTACGAGCAGTACTTC.